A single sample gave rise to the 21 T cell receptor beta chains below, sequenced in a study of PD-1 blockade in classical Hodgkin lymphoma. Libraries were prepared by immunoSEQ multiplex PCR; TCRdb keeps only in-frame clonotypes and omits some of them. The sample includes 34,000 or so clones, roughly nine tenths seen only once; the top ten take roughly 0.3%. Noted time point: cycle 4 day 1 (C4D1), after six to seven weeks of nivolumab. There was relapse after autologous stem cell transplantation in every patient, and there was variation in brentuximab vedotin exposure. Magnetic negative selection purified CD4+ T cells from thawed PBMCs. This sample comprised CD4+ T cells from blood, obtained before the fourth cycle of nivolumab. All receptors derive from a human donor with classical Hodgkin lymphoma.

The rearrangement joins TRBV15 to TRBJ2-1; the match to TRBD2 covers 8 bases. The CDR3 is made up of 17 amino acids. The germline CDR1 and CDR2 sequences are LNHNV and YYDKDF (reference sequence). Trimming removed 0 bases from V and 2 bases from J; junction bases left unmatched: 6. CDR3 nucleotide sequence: TGTGCCACCAGCAGAGAAGGGTCTAGCGGGCCCTACAATGAGCAGTTCTTC. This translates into CATSREGSSGPYNEQFF.

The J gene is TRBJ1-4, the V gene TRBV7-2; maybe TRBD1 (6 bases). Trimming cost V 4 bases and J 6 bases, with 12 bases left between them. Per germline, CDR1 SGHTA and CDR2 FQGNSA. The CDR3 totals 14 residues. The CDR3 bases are TGTGCCAGCAGCTCGGGGGCCGGAGATGAAAAACTGTTTTTT. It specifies CASSSGAGDEKLFF.

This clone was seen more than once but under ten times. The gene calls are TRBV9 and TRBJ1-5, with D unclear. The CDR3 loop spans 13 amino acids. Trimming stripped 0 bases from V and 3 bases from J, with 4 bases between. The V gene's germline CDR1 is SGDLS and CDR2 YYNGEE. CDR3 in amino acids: CASSVGLNQPQHF. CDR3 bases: TGTGCCAGCAGCGTAGGCCTCAATCAGCCCCAGCATTTT.

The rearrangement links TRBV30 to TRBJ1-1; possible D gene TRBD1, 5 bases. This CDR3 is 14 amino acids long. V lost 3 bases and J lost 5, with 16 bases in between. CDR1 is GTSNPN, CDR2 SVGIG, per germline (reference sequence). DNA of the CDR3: TGTGCCTGGAGGGTGGACCTGGGACGGACTGAAGCTTTCTTT. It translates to CAWRVDLGRTEAFF.

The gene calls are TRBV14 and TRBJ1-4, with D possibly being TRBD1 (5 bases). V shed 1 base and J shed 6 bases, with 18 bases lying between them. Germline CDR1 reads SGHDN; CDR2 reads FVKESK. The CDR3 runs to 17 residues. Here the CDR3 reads CASSQVGSPSGDEKLFF. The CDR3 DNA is TGTGCCAGCAGCCAAGTCGGTAGTCCCTCGGGGGATGAAAAACTGTTTTTT.

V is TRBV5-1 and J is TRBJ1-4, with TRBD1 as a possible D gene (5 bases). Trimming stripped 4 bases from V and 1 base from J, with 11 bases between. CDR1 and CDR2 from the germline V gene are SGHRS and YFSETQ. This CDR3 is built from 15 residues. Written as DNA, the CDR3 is TGCGCCAGCAGCCTCCTAGGGGAAACTAATGAAAAACTGTTTTTT. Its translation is CASSLLGETNEKLFF.

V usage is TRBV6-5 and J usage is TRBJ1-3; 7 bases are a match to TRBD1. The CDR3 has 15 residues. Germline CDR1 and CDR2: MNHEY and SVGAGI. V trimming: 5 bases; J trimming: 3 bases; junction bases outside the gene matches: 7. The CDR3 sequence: CASSRGTGVGNTIYF. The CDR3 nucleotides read TGTGCCAGCAGTCGAGGAACAGGGGTTGGAAACACCATATATTTT.

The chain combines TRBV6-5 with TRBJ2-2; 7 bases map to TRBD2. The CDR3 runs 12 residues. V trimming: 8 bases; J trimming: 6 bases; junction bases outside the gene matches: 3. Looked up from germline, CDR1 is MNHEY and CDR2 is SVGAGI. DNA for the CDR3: TGTGCCAGCGGGAGGGCCCCCGGGGAGCTGTTTTTT. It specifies CASGRAPGELFF.

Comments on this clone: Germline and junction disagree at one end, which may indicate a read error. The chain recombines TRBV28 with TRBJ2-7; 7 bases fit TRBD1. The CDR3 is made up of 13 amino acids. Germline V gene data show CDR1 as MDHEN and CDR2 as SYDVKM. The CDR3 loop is CASSLADRTESVF. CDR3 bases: TGTGCCAGCAGTTTGGCGGACAGGACAGAATCCGTTTTC.

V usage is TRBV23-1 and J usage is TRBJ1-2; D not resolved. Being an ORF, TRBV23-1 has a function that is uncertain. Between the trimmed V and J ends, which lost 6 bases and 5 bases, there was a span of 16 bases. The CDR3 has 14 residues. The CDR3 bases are TGCGCCAGCAGACGTTACCTTGCCCCGTATGGCTACACCTTC. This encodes CASRRYLAPYGYTF.

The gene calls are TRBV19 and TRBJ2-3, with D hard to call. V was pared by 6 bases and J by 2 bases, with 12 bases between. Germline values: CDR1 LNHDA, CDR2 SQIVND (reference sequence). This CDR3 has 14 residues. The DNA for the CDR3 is TGTGCCAGTAGCCAATTCCCGACCACAGATACGCAGTATTTT. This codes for CASSQFPTTDTQYF.

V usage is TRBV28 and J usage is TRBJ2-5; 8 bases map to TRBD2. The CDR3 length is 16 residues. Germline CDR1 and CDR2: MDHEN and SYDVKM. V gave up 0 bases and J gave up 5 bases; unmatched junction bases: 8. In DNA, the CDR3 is TGTGCCAGCAGTTTATGGGGCGCGGGACTAGGGGAGACCCAGTACTTC. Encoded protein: CASSLWGAGLGETQYF.

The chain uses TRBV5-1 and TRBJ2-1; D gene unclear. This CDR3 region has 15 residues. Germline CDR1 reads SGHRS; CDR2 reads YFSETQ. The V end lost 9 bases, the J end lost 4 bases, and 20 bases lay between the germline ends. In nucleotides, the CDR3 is TGCGCCACCAACGACGGAACTGCATCTTACAATGAGCAGTTCTTC. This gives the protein CATNDGTASYNEQFF.

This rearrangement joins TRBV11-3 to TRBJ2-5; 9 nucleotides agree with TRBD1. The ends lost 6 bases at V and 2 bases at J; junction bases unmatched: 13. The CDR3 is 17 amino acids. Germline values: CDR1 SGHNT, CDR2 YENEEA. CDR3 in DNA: TGTGCCAGCAGTACTGGGGGGACAGGGAGTCTTCAAGAGACCCAGTACTTC. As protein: CASSTGGTGSLQETQYF. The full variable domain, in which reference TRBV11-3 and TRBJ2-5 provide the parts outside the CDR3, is EAGVVQSPRYKIIEKKQPVAFWCNPISGHNTLYWYLQNLGQGPELLIRYENEEAVDDSQLPKDRFSAERLKGVDSTLKIQPAELGDSAVYLCASSTGGTGSLQETQYFGPGTRLLVL.

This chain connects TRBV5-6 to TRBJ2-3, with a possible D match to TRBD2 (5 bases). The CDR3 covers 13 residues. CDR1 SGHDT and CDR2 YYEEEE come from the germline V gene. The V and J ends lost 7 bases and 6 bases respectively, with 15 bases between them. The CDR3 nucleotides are TGTGCCAGCCGCGCCCGCAGGAGGGATACGCAGTATTTT. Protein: CASRARRRDTQYF.

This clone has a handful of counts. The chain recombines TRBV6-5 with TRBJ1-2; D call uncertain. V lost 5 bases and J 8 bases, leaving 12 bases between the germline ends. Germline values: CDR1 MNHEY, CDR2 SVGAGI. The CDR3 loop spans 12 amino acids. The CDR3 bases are TGTGCCAGCAGTAGGGCAGGCATGGGCTACACCTTC. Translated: CASSRAGMGYTF.

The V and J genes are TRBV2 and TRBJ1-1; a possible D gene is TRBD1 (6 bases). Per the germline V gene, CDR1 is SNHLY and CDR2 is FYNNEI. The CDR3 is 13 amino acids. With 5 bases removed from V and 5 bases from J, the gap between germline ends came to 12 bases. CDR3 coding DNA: TGTGCCAGCAGTCCACCTACAGGGACTGAAGCTTTCTTT. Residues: CASSPPTGTEAFF.

CDR3 coding DNA: TGTGCCAGCAGCGTAGAATTCGGTAGGGGTTCGAACACCGGGGAGCTGTTTTTT. It specifies CASSVEFGRGSNTGELFF. The V call is TRBV9, the J call TRBJ2-2; maybe TRBD1 (5 bases). CDR3 length: 18 residues. Germline CDR1 and CDR2: SGDLS and YYNGEE. Trimming took off 0 bases at V and 0 bases at J, with 15 bases between the two ends.

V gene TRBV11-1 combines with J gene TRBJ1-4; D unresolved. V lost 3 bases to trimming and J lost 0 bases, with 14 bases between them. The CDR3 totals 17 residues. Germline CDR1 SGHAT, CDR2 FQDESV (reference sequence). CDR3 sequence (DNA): TGTGCCAGCAGCTTGGTAGGAGCACCAGCAACTAATGAAAAACTGTTTTTT. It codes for CASSLVGAPATNEKLFF.

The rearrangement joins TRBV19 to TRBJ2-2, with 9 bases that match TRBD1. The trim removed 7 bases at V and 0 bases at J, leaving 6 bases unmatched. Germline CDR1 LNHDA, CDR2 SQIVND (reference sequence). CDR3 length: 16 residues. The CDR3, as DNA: TGTGCCAGTACAGACAGGGGGACGGCGAACACCGGGGAGCTGTTTTTT. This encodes CASTDRGTANTGELFF.

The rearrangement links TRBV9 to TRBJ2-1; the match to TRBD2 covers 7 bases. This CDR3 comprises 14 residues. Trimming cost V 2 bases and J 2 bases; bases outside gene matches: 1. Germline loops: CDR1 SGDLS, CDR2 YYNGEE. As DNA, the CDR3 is TGTGCCAGCAGCGTGAGCGGGACCTACAATGAGCAGTTCTTC. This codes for CASSVSGTYNEQFF.